This TCR beta chain was sequenced for a study of patients and donors after allogeneic stem cell transplantation. The CDR3 runs 14 residues. Germline lookup yields CDR1 MGHRA and CDR2 YSYEKL. MiXCR, applied by TCRdb to the RT-PCR reads, yields one record per CDR3 protein. Of 900,000 to 1,000,000 distinct CDR3 sequences detected, roughly 18% appear once; the ten largest clones hold around 6%. On this clonotype itself: At one end, the junction sequence differs from germline, possibly due to a read error.

The chain couples TRBV4-1 to TRBJ2-7; D gene uncertain. Sequencing was performed on blood, either unsorted or a sorted T cell fraction (not recorded which). This sequence originates from a human donor who was either an allogeneic HSCT recipient or a stem cell or donor lymphocyte infusion donor (not recorded which). It is not recorded whose cells these are; they may come from a transplant donor. CDR3 DNA sequence: TGCGCCAGCAGCCAAGTAGAAGACTCCCACGAGCAGTACTTC. Its translation is CASSQVEDSHEQYF.